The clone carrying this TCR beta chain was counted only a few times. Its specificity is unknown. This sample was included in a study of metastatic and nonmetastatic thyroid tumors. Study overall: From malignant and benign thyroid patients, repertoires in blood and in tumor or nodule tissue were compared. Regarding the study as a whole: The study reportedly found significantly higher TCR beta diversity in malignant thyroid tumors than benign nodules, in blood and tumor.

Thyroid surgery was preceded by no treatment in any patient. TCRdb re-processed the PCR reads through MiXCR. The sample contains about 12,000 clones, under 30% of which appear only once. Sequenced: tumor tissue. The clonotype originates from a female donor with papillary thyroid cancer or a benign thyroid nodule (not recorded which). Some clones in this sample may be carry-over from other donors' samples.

CDR3 amino acids: CASSEAGFVRLSNTEAFF. DNA of the CDR3: TGTGCCAGCAGTGAAGCAGGGTTCGTCAGGTTGTCGAACACTGAAGCTTTCTTT. The chain uses TRBV6-1 and TRBJ1-1; no definite D call. The CDR3 totals 18 residues. V gave up 0 bases and J gave up 1 base, with 18 bases separating them. Germline values: CDR1 MNHNS, CDR2 SASEGT.